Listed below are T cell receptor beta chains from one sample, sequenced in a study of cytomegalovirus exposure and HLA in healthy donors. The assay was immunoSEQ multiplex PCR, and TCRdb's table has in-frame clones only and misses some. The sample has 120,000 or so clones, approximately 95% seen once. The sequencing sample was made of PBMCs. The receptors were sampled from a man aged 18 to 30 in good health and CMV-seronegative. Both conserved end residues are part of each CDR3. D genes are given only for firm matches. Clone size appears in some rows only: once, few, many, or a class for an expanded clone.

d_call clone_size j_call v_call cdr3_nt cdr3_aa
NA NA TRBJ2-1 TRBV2 TGTGCCAGCCGCCCGACTCGGTACAATGAGCAGTTCTTC CASRPTRYNEQFF
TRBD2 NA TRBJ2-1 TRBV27 TGTGCCAGCAGTTTGGACGCGGGAGTGCCCTACAATGAGCAGTTCTTC CASSLDAGVPYNEQFF
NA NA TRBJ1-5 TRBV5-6 TGTGCCAGCAGCTCCAGTTCAGGGAGGGTCGATCAGCCCCAGCATTTT CASSSSSGRVDQPQHF
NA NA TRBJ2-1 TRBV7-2 TGTGCCAGCAGCTTTGCCGGGGGTGAGCAGTTCTTC CASSFAGGEQFF
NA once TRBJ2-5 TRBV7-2 TGTGCCAGCAGCTTAGGCCCGAGGAGGGCCGAGGAGACCCAGTACTTC CASSLGPRRAEETQYF
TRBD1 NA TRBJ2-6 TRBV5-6 TGTGCCAGCAGCCCCGGGACAGGCTCTGGGGCCAACGTCCTGACTTTC CASSPGTGSGANVLTF
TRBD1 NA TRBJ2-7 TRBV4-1 TGCGCCAGCAGCCAAGGATGGACAGGTTTATCCTACGAGCAGTACTTC CASSQGWTGLSYEQYF
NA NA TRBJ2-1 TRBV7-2 TGTGCCTCGCGGGGTCCCCCGGGGAATGAGCAGTTCTTC CASRGPPGNEQFF
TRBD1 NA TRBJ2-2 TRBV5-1 TGCGCCAGCAGCTTACAGACAGGGGTGGACACCGGGGAGCTGTTTTTT CASSLQTGVDTGELFF
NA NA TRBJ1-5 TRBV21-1 TGTGCCACCCCTGGCACAGGGAATTGGAGCAATCAGCCCCAGCATTTT CATPGTGNWSNQPQHF
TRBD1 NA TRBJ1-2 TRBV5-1 TGCGCCAGCAGCGACCTGACAGGGTCCTATGGCTACACCTTC CASSDLTGSYGYTF
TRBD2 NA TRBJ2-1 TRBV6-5 TGTGCCAGCAAGGCGGGAGGTGATGAGCAGTTCTTC CASKAGGDEQFF
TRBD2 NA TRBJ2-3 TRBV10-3 TGTGCCATCAGTGATAGCGGGGCGCGGGGCACAGATACGCAGTATTTT CAISDSGARGTDTQYF
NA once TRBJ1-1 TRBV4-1 TGCGCCAGCAGCCACCCCCTGGGCCAGGGAGGCACTGAAGCTTTCTTT CASSHPLGQGGTEAFF
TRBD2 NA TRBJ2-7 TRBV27 TGTGCCAGCAGTTCCGGACTAGCGGGAGCCTACGAGCAGTACTTC CASSSGLAGAYEQYF
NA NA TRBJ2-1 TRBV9 TGTGCCAGCAGCCACGATGGGACACCCAATGAGCAGTTCTTC CASSHDGTPNEQFF
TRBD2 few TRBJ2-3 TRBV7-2 TGTGCCAGCAGCTTAGCCGTGGGACTAGGCGGAGATACGCAGTATTTT CASSLAVGLGGDTQYF
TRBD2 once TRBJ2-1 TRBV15 TGTGCCACCAGCAGGCCGCTAGCGGGAACCTACAATGAGCAGTTCTTC CATSRPLAGTYNEQFF
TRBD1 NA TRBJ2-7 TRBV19 TGTGCCAGTAGGGGACAGTCCTACGAGCAGTACTTC CASRGQSYEQYF
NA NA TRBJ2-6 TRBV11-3 TGTGCCAGCAGCTTTGGACAGCACGGAGCCAACGTCCTGACTTTC CASSFGQHGANVLTF
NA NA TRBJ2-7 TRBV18 TGTGCCAGCTCAGACAGGTTGAGCTCCTACGAGCAGTACTTC CASSDRLSSYEQYF
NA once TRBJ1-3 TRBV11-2 TGTGCCAGCAGCTTATCGCCGGGCAGGGCTGGAAACACCATATATTTT CASSLSPGRAGNTIYF
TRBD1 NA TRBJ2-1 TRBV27 TGTGCCAGCAGTTTAGTCCGGACAGGGCTCTACAATGAGCAGTTCTTC CASSLVRTGLYNEQFF
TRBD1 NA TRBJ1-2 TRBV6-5 TGTGCCAGCAGCCCCGACAGGGCAGGTGATGGCTACACCTTC CASSPDRAGDGYTF
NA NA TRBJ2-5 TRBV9 TGTGCCAGCAGCACCCGGGGGGCTTCGCGGCAAGAGACCCAGTACTTC CASSTRGASRQETQYF
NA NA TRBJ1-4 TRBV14 TGTGCCAGCAGCCAGGGAGCGTATGAAAAACTGTTTTTT CASSQGAYEKLFF
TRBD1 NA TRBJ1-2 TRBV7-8 TGTGCCAGCAGCCCCCGACAGGGGAGTAACTATGGCTACACCTTC CASSPRQGSNYGYTF
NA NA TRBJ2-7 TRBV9 TGTGCCAGCAGCCCAGGGACTTCCAGAGACTACGAGCAGTACTTC CASSPGTSRDYEQYF
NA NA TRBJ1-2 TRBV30 TGTGCCTGGGAAAGTCGGAGCTATGGCTACACCTTC CAWESRSYGYTF
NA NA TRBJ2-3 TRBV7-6 TGTGCCAGCAGCTTAGGGGGCGGAGCCGGCACAGATACGCAGTATTTT CASSLGGGAGTDTQYF
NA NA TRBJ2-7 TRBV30 TGTGCCTGGAGAGAAAACCAACATTACGAGCAGTACTTC CAWRENQHYEQYF
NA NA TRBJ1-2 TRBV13 TGTGCCAGCAGCTTAGCGCACCTTGCACAAAACTATGGCTACACCTTC CASSLAHLAQNYGYTF
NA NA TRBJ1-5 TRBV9 TGTGCCAGCAGCGAAACCGACAGTAATCAGCCCCAGCATTTT CASSETDSNQPQHF